This entry describes one T cell receptor beta chain. The antigen remains unidentified. The sample is drawn from a study of lymphopenia after photon versus proton radiotherapy. Points from the study as a whole: Authors raise, but do not show, better survival with proton therapy. Relative stability marked proton patients; photon patients lost diversity and naive cells. After the lymphocyte nadir, photon-treated repertoires showed oligoclonal expansion, especially of CD8+ Temra cells. In patients who died, overall survival fell as post-nadir TCR diversity dropped more.

The CDR3 runs 13 residues. Trimming shortened V by 1 base and J by 0 bases, and 6 bases separated the two germline ends. Germline-derived CDR1 and CDR2 are SQVTM and ANQGSEA. Profiling relied on immunoSEQ multiplex PCR, and the TCRdb table lists in-frame clones only, not all of them. The sample records over 15,000 clones, around nine tenths being singletons. The chain carries TRBV29-1 and TRBJ2-5; D uncertain. The sequence came from an older man with pancreatic cancer. The sequencing used peripheral blood, collected from a patient treated with proton-based radiotherapy. CDR3 sequence: CSVEAEYQETQYF. The CDR3 nucleotides read TGCAGCGTTGAAGCAGAATACCAAGAGACCCAGTACTTC.